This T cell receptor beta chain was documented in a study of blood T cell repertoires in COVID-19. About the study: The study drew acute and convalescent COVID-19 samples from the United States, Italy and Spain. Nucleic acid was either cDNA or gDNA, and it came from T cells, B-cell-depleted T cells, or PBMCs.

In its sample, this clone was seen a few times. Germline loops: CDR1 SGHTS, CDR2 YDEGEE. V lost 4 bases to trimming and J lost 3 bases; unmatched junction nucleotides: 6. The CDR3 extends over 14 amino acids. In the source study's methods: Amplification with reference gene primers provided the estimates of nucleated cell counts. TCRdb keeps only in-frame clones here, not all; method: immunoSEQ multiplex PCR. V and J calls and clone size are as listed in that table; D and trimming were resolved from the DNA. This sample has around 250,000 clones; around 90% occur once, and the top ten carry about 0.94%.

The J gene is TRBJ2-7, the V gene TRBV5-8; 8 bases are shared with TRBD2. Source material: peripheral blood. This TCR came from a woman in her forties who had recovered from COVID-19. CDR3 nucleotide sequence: TGTGCCAGCAGCCCAAGCGGGAGTATCTACGAGCAGTACTTC. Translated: CASSPSGSIYEQYF.